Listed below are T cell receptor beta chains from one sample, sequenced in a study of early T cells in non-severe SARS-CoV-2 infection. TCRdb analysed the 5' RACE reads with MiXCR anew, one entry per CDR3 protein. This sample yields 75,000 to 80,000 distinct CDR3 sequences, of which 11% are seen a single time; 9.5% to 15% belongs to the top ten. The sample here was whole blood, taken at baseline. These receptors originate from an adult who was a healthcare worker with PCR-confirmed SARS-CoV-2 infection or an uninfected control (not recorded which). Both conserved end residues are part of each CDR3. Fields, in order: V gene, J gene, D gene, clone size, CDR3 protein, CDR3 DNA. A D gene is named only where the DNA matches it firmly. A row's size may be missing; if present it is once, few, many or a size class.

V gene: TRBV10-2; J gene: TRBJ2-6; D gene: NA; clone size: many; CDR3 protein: CASSESGANVLTF; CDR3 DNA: TGCGCCAGCAGTGAGTCGGGGGCCAACGTCCTGACTTTC
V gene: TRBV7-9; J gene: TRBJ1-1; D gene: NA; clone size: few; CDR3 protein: CASSFVGHTIEAFF; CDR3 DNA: TGTGCCAGCAGCTTTGTTGGACATACGATTGAAGCTTTCTTT
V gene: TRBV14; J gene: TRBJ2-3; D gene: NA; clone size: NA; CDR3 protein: CASSQWRVGTDTQYF; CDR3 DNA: TGTGCCAGCAGCCAATGGAGGGTTGGCACAGATACGCAGTATTTT
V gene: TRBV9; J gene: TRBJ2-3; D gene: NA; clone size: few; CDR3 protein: CASSVVGEITDTQYF; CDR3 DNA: TGTGCCAGCAGCGTAGTGGGGGAGATCACAGATACGCAGTATTTT
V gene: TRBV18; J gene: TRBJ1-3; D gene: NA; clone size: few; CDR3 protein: CASSPGGVGNTIYF; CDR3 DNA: TGTGCCAGCTCACCAGGAGGGGTCGGAAACACCATATATTTT
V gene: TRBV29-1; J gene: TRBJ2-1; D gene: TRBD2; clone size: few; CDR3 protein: CSVVVGLVYNEQFF; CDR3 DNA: TGCAGCGTTGTTGTCGGACTAGTCTACAATGAGCAGTTCTTC
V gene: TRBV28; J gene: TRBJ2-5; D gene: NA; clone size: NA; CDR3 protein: CASSFGNQETQYF; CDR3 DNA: TGTGCCAGCAGTTTTGGCAACCAAGAGACCCAGTACTTC
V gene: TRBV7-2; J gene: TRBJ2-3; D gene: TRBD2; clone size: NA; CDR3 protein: CASSLLGSSGGAVVDTQYF; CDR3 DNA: TGTGCCAGCAGCCTGCTAGGGTCTAGCGGGGGGGCAGTTGTAGATACGCAGTATTTT
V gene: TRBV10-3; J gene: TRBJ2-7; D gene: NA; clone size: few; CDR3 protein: CAISESGGTYEQYF; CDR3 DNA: TGTGCCATCAGTGAGTCTGGCGGCACCTACGAGCAGTACTTC
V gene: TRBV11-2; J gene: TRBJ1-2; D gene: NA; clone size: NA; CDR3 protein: CASSQQIQGYYGYTF; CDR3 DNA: TGTGCCAGCAGCCAACAAATACAGGGATACTATGGCTACACCTTC
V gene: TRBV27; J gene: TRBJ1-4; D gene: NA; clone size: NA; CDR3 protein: CASSLFRLENEKLFF; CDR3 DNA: TGTGCCAGCAGTTTATTCCGACTGGAGAATGAAAAACTGTTTTTT
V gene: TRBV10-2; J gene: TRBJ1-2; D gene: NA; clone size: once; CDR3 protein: CASSDGVNYGYTF; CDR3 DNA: TGCGCCAGCAGTGACGGGGTTAACTATGGCTACACCTTC
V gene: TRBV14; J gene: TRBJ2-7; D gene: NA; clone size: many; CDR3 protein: CASSHPTQGILLLNEQYF; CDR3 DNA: TGTGCCAGCAGCCATCCAACCCAGGGTATCCTCCTCCTGAACGAGCAGTACTTC
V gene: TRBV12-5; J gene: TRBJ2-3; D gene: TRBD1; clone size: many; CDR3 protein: CASGPGQGAADTQYF; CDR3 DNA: TGTGCTAGTGGTCCCGGACAGGGGGCCGCAGATACGCAGTATTTT
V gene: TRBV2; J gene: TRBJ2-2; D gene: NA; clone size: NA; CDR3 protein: CASNRPNTGELFF; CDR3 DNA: TGTGCCAGCAACAGGCCAAACACCGGGGAGCTGTTTTTT